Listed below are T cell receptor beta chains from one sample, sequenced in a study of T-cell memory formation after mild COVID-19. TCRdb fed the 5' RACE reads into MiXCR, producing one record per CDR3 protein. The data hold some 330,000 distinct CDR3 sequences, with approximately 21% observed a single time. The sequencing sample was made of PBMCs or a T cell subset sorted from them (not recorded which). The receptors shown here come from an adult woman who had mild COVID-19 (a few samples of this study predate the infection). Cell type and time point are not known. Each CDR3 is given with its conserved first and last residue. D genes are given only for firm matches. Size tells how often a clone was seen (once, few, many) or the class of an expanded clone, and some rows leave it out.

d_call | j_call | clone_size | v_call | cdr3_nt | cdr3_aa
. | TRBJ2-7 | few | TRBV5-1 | TGCGCCAGCAGCTCAGAAACCGGGACCTACTCCTACGAGCAGTACTTC | CASSSETGTYSYEQYF
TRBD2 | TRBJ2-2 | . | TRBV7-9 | TGTGCCAGCAGCGAAGGGGCCGGACTAGCGGGGAGAGGGAACACCGGGGAGCTGTTTTTT | CASSEGAGLAGRGNTGELFF
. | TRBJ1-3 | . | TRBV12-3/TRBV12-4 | TGTGCCAGCAAAGTTTCCGGCGGTTCGGGTGGAAACACCATATATTTT | CASKVSGGSGGNTIYF
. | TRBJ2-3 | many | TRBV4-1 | TGCGCCAGCAGCCCGCAGTCAGATACGCAGTATTTT | CASSPQSDTQYF
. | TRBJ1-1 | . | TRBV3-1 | TGTGCCAGCAGCCAAGAGTTTGGGCAGGTCCTTAGTGAAGCTTTCTTT | CASSQEFGQVLSEAFF
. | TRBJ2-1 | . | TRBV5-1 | TGCGCCAGCAGCTTGCGGGGGACACCACCAAACAATGAGCAGTTCTTC | CASSLRGTPPNNEQFF
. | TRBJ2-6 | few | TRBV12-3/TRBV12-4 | TGTGCCAGCAGTTTAGCACAGGTCTCTGGGGCCAACGTCCTGACTTTC | CASSLAQVSGANVLTF
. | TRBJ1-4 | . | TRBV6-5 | TGTGCCAGCAGACCTCGGGCGCGGAGTGAAAAACTGTTTTTT | CASRPRARSEKLFF
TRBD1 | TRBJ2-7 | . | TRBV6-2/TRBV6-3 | TGTGCCAGCAGGGTCAGGCCCGGGACAGGGAGGTACGAGCAGTACTTC | CASRVRPGTGRYEQYF
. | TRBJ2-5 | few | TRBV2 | TGTGCCTCTACCTTGCAAGAGACCCAGTACTTC | CASTLQETQYF
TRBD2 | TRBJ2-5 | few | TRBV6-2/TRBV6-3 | TGTGCCAGCAGTTACGCGGGAGCGGCCCAAGAGACCCAGTACTTC | CASSYAGAAQETQYF
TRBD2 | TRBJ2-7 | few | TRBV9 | TGTGCCAGCAGCCCCCGGACTAGCGGGACCACCTACGAGCAGTACTTC | CASSPRTSGTTYEQYF
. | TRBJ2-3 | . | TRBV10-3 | TGTGCCACAAGGACGGGAAGCACAGATACGCAGTATTTT | CATRTGSTDTQYF
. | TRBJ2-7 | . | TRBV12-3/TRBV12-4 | TGTGCCAGCAGTTTGAGGCCCAGCGAGCAGTACTTC | CASSLRPSEQYF
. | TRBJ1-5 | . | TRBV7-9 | TGTGCCAGCAGCTCGGAGGGGGGTGGTAGCAATCAGCCCCAGCATTTT | CASSSEGGGSNQPQHF
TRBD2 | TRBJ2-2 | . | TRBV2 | TGTGCCAGCAGTGAACTTCAGCGGGGGGGCACCGGGGAGCTGTTTTTT | CASSELQRGGTGELFF
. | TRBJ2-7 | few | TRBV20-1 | TGCAGTGCTAGGCCGGGACACATCTTTGAGCAGTACTTC | CSARPGHIFEQYF
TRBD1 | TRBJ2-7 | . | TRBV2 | TGTGCCAGCAGATGGGACAGGGCCTCCCACGAGCAGTACTTC | CASRWDRASHEQYF
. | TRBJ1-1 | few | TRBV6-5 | TGTGCCAGCAGGGGAACAGGAGAGAACACTGAAGCTTTCTTT | CASRGTGENTEAFF
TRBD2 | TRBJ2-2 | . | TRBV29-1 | TGCAGCTTCCAGAGCGGGGGGAGGGCCGGGGAGCTGTTTTTT | CSFQSGGRAGELFF
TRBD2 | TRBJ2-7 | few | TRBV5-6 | TGTGCCAGCAGCATCGGACTAGCGGGAGAGGAATCCTACGAGCAGTACTTC | CASSIGLAGEESYEQYF